The TCR beta chain under discussion was sequenced for a study of shared clonotypes between healthy human individuals. CDR1 and CDR2 from the germline V gene are SQVTM and ANQGSEA. This CDR3 has 14 residues. CD8 memory comprised CD45RO+ plus CCR7-negative CD45RA+ TemRA cells. General study results and limits: Relative to their counterparts shared across all four donors, non-shared clonotypes exhibited diminished generation probabilities.

Turning to this clone: What it binds is unknown. At one boundary the junction diverges from the germline segment, which might be a read error.

Data came from immunoSEQ multiplex PCR; TCRdb stores just in-frame clones and leaves some out. The table records some 320,000 clones, more than 75% of them present only once. The chain joins TRBV29-1 to TRBJ1-2; 7 nucleotides agree with TRBD1. The sequence was obtained from a man aged 18 to 30 in good health. Sequencing used memory CD8+ T cells sorted from blood. The subset here: CD45RO+ cells pooled with CCR7-negative TemRA cells. In DNA form, the CDR3 reads TGCAGCGCTGAAAACAGGGGAGCTAACTATGGCTACACCTTC. Encoded protein: CSAENRGANYGYTF.